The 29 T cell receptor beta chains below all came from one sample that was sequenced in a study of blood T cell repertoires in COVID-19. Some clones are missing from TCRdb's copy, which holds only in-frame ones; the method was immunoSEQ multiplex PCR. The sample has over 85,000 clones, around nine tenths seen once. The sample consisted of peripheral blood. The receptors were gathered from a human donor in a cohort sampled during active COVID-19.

In DNA, the CDR3 is TGTGCCAGCGGTTGGACTAGCGGGAGGTTTAGGGGTGAGCAGTTCTTC. Translation: CASGWTSGRFRGEQFF. J is TRBJ2-1 and V is TRBV27, with 14 bases identical to TRBD2. V trimming: 8 bases; J trimming: 9 bases; junction bases outside the gene matches: 12. CDR1 is MNHEY, CDR2 SMNVEV, per germline (reference sequence). The CDR3 runs to 16 residues.

CDR3 in amino acids: CASSLGYGNTEAFF. CDR3 nucleotide sequence: TGCGCCAGCAGCTTGGGTTACGGGAACACTGAAGCTTTCTTT. The J gene is TRBJ1-1, the V gene TRBV5-1; D uncertain. The CDR3 totals 14 residues. Trimming cost V 0 bases and J 1 base, with 7 bases left between them. Germline CDR1 SGHRS, CDR2 YFSETQ.

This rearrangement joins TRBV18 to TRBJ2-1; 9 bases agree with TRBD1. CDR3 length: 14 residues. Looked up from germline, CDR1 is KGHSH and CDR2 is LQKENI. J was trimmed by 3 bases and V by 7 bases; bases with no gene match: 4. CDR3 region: CASYRDRDYNEQFF. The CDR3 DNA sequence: TGTGCCAGCTACCGGGACAGGGACTACAATGAGCAGTTCTTC.

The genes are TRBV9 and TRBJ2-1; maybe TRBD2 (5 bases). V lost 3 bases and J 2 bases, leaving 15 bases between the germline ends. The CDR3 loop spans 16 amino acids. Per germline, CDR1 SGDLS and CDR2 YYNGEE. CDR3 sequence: CASSAPGSDPYNEQFF. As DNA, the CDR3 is TGTGCCAGCAGCGCCCCAGGTAGCGACCCCTACAATGAGCAGTTCTTC. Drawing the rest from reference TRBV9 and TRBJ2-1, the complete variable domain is DSGVTQTPKHLITATGQRVTLRCSPRSGDLSVYWYQQSLDQGLQFLIQYYNGEERAKGNILERFSAQQFPDLHSELNLSSLELGDSALYFCASSAPGSDPYNEQFFGPGTRLTVL.

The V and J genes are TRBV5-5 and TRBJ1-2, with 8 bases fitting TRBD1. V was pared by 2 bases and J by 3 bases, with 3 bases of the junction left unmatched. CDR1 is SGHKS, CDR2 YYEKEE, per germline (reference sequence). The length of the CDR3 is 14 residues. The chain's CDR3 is CASSFGQGHYGYTF. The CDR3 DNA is TGTGCCAGCAGCTTCGGACAGGGCCACTATGGCTACACCTTC.

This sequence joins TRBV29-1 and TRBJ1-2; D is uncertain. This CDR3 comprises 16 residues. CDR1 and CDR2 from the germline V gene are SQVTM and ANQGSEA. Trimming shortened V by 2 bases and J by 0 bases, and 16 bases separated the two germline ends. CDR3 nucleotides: TGCAGCGTTGAATATTCCAACCTCGGGACTAACTATGGCTACACCTTC. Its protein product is CSVEYSNLGTNYGYTF.

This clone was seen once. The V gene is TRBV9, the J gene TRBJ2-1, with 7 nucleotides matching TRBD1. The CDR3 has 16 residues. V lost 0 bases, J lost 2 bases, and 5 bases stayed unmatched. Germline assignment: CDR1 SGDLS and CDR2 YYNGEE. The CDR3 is CASSVGQGLTYNEQFF. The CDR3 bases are TGTGCCAGCAGCGTAGGACAGGGCCTCACCTACAATGAGCAGTTCTTC.

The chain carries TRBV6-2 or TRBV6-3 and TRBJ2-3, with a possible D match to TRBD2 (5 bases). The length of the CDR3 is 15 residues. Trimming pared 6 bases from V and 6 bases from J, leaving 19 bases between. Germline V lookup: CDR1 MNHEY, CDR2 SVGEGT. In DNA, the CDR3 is TGTGCCAGCAGCCAACCGCTATCTAGCCTTGATACGCAGTATTTT. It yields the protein CASSQPLSSLDTQYF.

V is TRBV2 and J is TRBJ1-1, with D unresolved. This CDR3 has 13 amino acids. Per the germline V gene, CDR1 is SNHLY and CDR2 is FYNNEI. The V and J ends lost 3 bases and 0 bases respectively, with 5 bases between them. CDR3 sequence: CASSDGMNTEAFF. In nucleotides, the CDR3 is TGTGCCAGCAGTGACGGGATGAACACTGAAGCTTTCTTT.

The CDR3 spells CASSLAGGPNEKLFF. The CDR3 DNA sequence: TGTGCCAGCAGCTTAGCAGGAGGACCTAATGAAAAACTGTTTTTT. The rearrangement links TRBV7-9 to TRBJ1-4; D remains unclear. This CDR3 spans 15 amino acids. Deletions cut 0 bases from V and 3 bases from J, with 8 bases between. The V gene's germline CDR1 is SEHNR and CDR2 FQNEAQ (reference sequence).

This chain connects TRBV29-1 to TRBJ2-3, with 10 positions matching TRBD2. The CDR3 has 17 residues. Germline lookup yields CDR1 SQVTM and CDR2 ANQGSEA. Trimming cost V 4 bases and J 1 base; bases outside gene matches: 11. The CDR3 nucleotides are TGCAGCGTTGTATCGCCCTTAGGACTAGCGGGCACAGATACGCAGTATTTT. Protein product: CSVVSPLGLAGTDTQYF.

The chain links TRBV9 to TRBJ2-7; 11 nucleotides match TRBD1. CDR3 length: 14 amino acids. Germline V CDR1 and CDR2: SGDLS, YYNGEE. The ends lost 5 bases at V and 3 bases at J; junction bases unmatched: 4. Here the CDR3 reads CASSRTGGLYEQYF. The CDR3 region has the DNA TGTGCCAGCAGTCGGACAGGGGGCCTCTACGAGCAGTACTTC.

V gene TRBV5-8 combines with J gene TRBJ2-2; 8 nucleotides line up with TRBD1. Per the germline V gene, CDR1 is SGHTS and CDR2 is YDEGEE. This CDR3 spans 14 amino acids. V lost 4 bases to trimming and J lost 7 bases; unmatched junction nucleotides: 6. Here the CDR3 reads CASSKDRGSGELFF. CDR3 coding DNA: TGTGCCAGCAGCAAAGACAGGGGCAGCGGGGAGCTGTTTTTT. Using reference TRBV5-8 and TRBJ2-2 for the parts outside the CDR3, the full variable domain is EAGVTQSPTHLIKTRGQQATLRCSPISGHTSVYWYQQALGLGLQFLLWYDEGEERNRGNFPPRFSGRQFPNYSSELNVNALELEDSALYLCASSKDRGSGELFFGEGSRLTVL.

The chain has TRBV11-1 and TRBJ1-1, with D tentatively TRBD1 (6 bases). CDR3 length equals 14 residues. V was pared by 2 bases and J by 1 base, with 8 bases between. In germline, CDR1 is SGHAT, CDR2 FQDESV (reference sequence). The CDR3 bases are TGTGCCAGCAGCTTACAACAGGGGAACACTGAAGCTTTCTTT. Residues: CASSLQQGNTEAFF.

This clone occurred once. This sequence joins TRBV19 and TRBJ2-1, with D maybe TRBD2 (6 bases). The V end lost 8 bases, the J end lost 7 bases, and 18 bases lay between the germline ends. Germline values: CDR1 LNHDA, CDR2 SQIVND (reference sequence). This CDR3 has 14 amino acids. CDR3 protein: CASGGKGRRNEQFF. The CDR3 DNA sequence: TGTGCCAGTGGGGGGAAGGGGCGGAGGAATGAGCAGTTCTTC. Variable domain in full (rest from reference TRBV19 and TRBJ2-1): DGGITQSPKYLFRKEGQNVTLSCEQNLNHDAMYWYRQDPGQGLRLIYYSQIVNDFQKGDIAEGYSVSREKKESFPLTVTSAQKNPTAFYLCASGGKGRRNEQFFGPGTRLTVL.

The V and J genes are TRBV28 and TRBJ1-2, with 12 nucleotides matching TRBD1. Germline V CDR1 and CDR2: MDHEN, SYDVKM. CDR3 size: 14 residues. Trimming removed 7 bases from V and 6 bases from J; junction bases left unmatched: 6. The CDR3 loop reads CASTRDRGQNGYTF. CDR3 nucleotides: TGTGCCAGCACCCGGGACAGGGGGCAAAATGGCTACACCTTC.

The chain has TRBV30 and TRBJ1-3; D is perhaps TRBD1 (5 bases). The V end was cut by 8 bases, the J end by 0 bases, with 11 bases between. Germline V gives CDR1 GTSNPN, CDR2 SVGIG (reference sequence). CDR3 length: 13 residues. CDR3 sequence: CARQQGSGNTIYF. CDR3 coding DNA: TGTGCCCGCCAGCAGGGCTCTGGAAACACCATATATTTT.

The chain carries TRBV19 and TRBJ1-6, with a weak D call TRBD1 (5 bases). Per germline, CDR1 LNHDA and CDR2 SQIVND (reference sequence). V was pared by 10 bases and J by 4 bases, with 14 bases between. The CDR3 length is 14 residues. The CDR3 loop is CATRLGRYNSPLHF. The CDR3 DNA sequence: TGTGCCACCCGGTTGGGGCGATATAATTCACCCCTCCACTTT.

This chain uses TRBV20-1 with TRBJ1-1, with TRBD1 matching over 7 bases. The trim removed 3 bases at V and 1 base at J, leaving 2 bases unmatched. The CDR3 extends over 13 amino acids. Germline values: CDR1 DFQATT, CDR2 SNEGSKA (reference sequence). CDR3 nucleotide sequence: TGCAGTGCTAGTAGACAGGGGAACACTGAAGCTTTCTTT. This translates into CSASRQGNTEAFF.

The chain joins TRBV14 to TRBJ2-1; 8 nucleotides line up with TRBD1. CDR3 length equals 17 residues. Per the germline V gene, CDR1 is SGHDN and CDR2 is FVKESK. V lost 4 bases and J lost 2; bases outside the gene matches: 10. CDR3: CASSPYLGTGTYNEQFF. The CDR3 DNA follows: TGTGCCAGCAGCCCCTACCTCGGGACAGGTACCTACAATGAGCAGTTCTTC.

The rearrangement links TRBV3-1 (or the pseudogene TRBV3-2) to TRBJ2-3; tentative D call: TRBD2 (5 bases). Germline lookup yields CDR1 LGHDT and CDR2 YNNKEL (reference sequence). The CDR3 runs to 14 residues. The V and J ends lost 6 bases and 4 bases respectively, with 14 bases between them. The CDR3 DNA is TGTGCCAGCAGACGAGGACTTTCTCCAGATACGCAGTATTTT. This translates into CASRRGLSPDTQYF.

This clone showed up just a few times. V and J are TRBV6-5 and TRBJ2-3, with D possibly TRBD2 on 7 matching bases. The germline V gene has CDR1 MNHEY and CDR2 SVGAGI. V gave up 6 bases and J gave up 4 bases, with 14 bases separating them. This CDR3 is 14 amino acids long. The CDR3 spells CASRTIGGADTQYF. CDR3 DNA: TGTGCCAGCAGGACTATAGGGGGGGCAGATACGCAGTATTTT.

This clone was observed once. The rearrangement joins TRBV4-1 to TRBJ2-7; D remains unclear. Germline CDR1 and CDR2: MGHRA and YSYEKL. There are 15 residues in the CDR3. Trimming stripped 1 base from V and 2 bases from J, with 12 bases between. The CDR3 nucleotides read TGCGCCAGCAGCCAAGTCGGGTCTTCCCCCTACGAGCAGTACTTC. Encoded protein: CASSQVGSSPYEQYF.

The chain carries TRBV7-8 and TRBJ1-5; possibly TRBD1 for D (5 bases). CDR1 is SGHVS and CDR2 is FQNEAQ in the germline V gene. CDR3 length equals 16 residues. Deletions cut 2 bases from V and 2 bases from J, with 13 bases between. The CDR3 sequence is CASSLWAGKGNQPQHF. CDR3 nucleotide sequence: TGTGCCAGCAGCTTATGGGCAGGGAAGGGCAATCAGCCCCAGCATTTT.

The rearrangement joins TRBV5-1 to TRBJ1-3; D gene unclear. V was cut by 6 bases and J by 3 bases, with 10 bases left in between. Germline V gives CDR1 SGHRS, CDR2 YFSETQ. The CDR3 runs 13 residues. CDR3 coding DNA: TGCGCCAGCATCCCCTGCGGTGGAAACACCATATATTTT. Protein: CASIPCGGNTIYF. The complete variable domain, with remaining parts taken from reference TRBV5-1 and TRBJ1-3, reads KAGVTQTPRYLIKTRGQQVTLSCSPISGHRSVSWYQQTPGQGLQFLFEYFSETQRNKGNFPGRFSGRQFSNSRSEMNVSTLELGDSALYLCASIPCGGNTIYFGEGSWLTVV.

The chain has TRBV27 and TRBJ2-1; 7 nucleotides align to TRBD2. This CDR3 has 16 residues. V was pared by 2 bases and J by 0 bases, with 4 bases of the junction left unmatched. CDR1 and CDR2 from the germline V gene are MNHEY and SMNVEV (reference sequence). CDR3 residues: CASSLIGRSSYNEQFF. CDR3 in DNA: TGTGCCAGCAGTTTAATCGGGAGGAGCTCCTACAATGAGCAGTTCTTC.

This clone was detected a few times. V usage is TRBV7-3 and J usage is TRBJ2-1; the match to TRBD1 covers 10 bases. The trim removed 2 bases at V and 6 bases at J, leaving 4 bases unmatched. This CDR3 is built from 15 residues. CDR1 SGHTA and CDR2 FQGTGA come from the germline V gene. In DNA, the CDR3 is TGTGCCAGCAGCTTATATGGACAGGGGGGCAATGAGCAGTTCTTC. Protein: CASSLYGQGGNEQFF.

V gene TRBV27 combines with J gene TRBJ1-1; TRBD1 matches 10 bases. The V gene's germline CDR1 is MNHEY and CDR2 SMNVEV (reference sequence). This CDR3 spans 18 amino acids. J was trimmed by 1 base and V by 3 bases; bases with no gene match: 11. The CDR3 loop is CASSFSRTGGQGNTEAFF. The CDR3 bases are TGTGCCAGCAGTTTCTCCAGGACAGGGGGGCAGGGGAACACTGAAGCTTTCTTT.

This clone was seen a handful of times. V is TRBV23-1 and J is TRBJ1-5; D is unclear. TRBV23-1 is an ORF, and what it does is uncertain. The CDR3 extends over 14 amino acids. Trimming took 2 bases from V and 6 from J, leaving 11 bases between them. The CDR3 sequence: CASSQDREGQPQHF. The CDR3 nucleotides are TGCGCCAGCAGTCAAGATAGGGAGGGTCAGCCCCAGCATTTT.